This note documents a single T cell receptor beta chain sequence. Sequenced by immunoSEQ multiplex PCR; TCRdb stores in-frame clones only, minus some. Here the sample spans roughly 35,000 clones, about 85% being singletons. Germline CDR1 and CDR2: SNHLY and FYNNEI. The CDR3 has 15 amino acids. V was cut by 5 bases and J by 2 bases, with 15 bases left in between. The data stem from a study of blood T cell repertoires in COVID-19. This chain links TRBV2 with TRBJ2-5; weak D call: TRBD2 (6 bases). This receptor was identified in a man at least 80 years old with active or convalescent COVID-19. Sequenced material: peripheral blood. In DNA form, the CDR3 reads TGTGCCAGCAGTTGGGAGCAGGCGGGGCAAGAGACCCAGTACTTC. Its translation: CASSWEQAGQETQYF.